The 3 T cell receptor beta chains reported below all come from one sample, sequenced in a study of sequential checkpoint blockade in melanoma. Clones were read by immunoSEQ multiplex PCR, and TCRdb kept only the in-frame ones, dropping some. This table holds around 34,000 clones, approximately 81% found once. As to treatment: randomized to nivolumab then ipilimumab (arm A) or the reverse (arm B). The sequencing used CD8+ T cells sorted from blood (inferred from file names), collected from a patient given nivolumab and ipilimumab in sequence. The receptor set was obtained from a human donor with melanoma.

This chain joins TRBV7-9 and TRBJ1-5; D is uncertain. The CDR3 extends over 12 amino acids. Trimming pared 3 bases from V and 5 bases from J, leaving 5 bases between. The V gene's germline CDR1 is SEHNR and CDR2 FQNEAQ (reference sequence). The CDR3 DNA is TGTGCCAGCAGCTTCGCGGATCAGCCCCAGCATTTT. This encodes CASSFADQPQHF.

The chain carries TRBV7-9 and TRBJ2-7; D may be TRBD2 (6 bases). The CDR3 runs to 14 residues. Germline CDR1 is SEHNR and CDR2 is FQNEAQ (reference sequence). V lost 10 bases, J lost 0 bases, and 16 bases lay in between. The CDR3 reads CATRDQGLSYEQYF. CDR3 bases: TGTGCCACCCGTGACCAGGGACTCTCCTACGAGCAGTACTTC.

CDR3 residues: CASSFERGKAIYF. CDR3 DNA sequence: TGTGCCAGCAGCTTTGAAAGGGGGAAGGCCATATATTTT. The chain recombines TRBV5-6 with TRBJ1-3, with D possibly matching TRBD1 (6 bases). Germline-derived CDR1 and CDR2 are SGHDT and YYEEEE. Deletions cut 2 bases from V and 11 bases from J, with 14 bases between. The CDR3 runs 13 residues.